This entry lists 23 T cell receptor beta chains sequenced from one sample in a study of T cell responses to AZD1222 COVID-19 vaccine. The protocol was immunoSEQ multiplex PCR, while the TCRdb copy is restricted to in-frame clones and leaves out a portion. The top ten clones hold 7.5% of a sample with about 140,000 clones, about 89% of them seen once. The source material was peripheral blood, sampled 28 days after the second dose of the MenACWY control vaccine. These TCRs come from an adult who received the MenACWY meningococcal vaccine as a control.

The chain links TRBV6-2 or TRBV6-3 to TRBJ2-1; 7 bases map to TRBD2. The CDR3 has 13 amino acids. The junction had 6 bases not matched to a gene; V was cut back by 4 bases and J by 9 bases. The germline V gene encodes CDR1 MNHEY and CDR2 SVGEGT. CDR3 bases: TGTGCCAGCAGTTTTGGACTAGTCAGTGAGCAGTTCTTC. Residues: CASSFGLVSEQFF.

V gene TRBV5-8 combines with J gene TRBJ2-1, with TRBD2 matching 15 bases. The J segment lost 9 bases and the V segment lost 4 bases, leaving 5 bases of the junction unmatched. The germline CDR1 and CDR2 sequences are SGHTS and YDEGEE. The CDR3 extends over 15 amino acids. The CDR3 here is CASSTGTSGGSEQFF. The CDR3 coding sequence is TGTGCCAGCAGCACCGGGACTAGCGGGGGGTCTGAGCAGTTCTTC.

The rearrangement links TRBV7-2 to TRBJ1-2; possible D gene TRBD1, 5 bases. Germline V gives CDR1 SGHTA, CDR2 FQGNSA. This CDR3 is 13 amino acids long. Trimming left V 2 bases short and J 8 bases short, with 12 bases between. The chain's CDR3 is CASSLKQGSGYTF. CDR3 bases: TGTGCCAGCAGCTTAAAGCAGGGTTCCGGCTACACCTTC.

This chain joins TRBV19 and TRBJ2-4; D not resolved. Trimming took off 5 bases at V and 0 bases at J, with 14 bases between the two ends. CDR1 and CDR2 from the germline V gene are LNHDA and SQIVND (reference sequence). The CDR3 runs to 16 residues. This chain's CDR3 is CASSPRPPGAKNIQYF. CDR3 DNA sequence: TGTGCCAGTAGTCCCCGACCACCCGGAGCCAAAAACATTCAGTACTTC.

The CDR3 coding sequence is TGTGCCAGCAGCCAAGTGGCGCTAGGAAACACCATATATTTT. Protein product: CASSQVALGNTIYF. V gene TRBV3-1 (or the pseudogene TRBV3-2) combines with J gene TRBJ1-3; no firm D call. Germline loops: CDR1 LGHDT, CDR2 YNNKEL (reference sequence). CDR3 length equals 14 residues. The V end was cut by 1 base, the J end by 4 bases, with 8 bases between.

This clone has just one count. The gene calls are TRBV5-1 and TRBJ2-7; D could derive from TRBD1 or TRBD2 (5 bases each). The germline V and J ends were trimmed by 4 bases and 0 bases, with 11 bases remaining between them. CDR1 is SGHRS, CDR2 YFSETQ, per germline. The CDR3 length is 14 residues. CDR3 loop: CASSRDGNSYEQYF. CDR3 bases: TGCGCCAGCAGCCGGGACGGGAACTCCTACGAGCAGTACTTC.

The rearrangement links TRBV7-9 to TRBJ2-7; D is unclear. This CDR3 contains 12 residues. The V gene's germline CDR1 is SEHNR and CDR2 FQNEAQ (reference sequence). V gave up 5 bases and J gave up 7 bases, with 12 bases separating them. The CDR3 nucleotides are TGTGCCAGCAGCCGATCCGATCGGGAGCAGTACTTC. Protein: CASSRSDREQYF.

V usage is TRBV12-3 or TRBV12-4 and J usage is TRBJ1-2; 7 bases map to TRBD1. Trimming cost V 5 bases and J 5 bases; bases outside gene matches: 2. The CDR3 is 12 amino acids. Written as DNA, the CDR3 is TGTGCCAGCAGTCAGGGGGGATATGGCTACACCTTC. It specifies CASSQGGYGYTF.

J is TRBJ2-5 and V is TRBV7-6; the D is unclear. Germline lookup yields CDR1 SGHVS and CDR2 FNYEAQ. This CDR3 spans 15 amino acids. V lost 6 bases to trimming and J lost 1 base, with 15 bases between them. The CDR3 loop is CASSQPGLGQETQYF. Written as DNA, the CDR3 is TGTGCCAGCAGTCAACCCGGTCTCGGCCAAGAGACCCAGTACTTC.

The chain's CDR3 is CASSLVLAGSTDTQYF. The CDR3 coding sequence is TGCGCCAGCAGCTTGGTTCTAGCGGGGAGCACAGATACGCAGTATTTT. The chain joins TRBV5-1 to TRBJ2-3; 9 nucleotides agree with TRBD2. The V and J ends lost 0 bases and 0 bases, in that order; junction bases with no gene match: 2. This CDR3 contains 16 residues. Germline CDR1 and CDR2: SGHRS and YFSETQ.

This chain connects TRBV6-5 to TRBJ2-2, with D maybe TRBD1 (6 bases). CDR3 length: 15 amino acids. Trimming removed 1 base at V and 6 bases at J, with 12 bases between. The germline V gene has CDR1 MNHEY and CDR2 SVGAGI. CDR3 loop: CASSYFQGSAGELFF. CDR3 sequence (DNA): TGTGCCAGCAGTTACTTCCAGGGGTCGGCCGGGGAGCTGTTTTTT.

The V call is TRBV6-5, the J call TRBJ2-2; D remains ambiguous. The CDR3 has 15 residues. V dropped 6 bases and J dropped 2 bases, with 13 bases sitting between them. The germline V gene has CDR1 MNHEY and CDR2 SVGAGI. The CDR3 region has the DNA TGTGCCAGCAGGCCGACCGGATCCAACACCGGGGAGCTGTTTTTT. Protein: CASRPTGSNTGELFF.

V is TRBV5-5 and J is TRBJ1-5; weak D call: TRBD1 (5 bases). Germline loops: CDR1 SGHKS, CDR2 YYEKEE (reference sequence). CDR3 length equals 16 residues. V lost 4 bases and J 7 bases, leaving 21 bases between the germline ends. CDR3 DNA sequence: TGTGCCAGCAGCCCCTCCGGGGGGGGTGTAGGACAGCCCCAGCATTTT. It encodes CASSPSGGGVGQPQHF.

V and J are TRBV12-3 or TRBV12-4 and TRBJ1-2; 7 nucleotides match TRBD1. The CDR3 spans 12 residues. Trimming took 6 bases from V and 7 from J; bases not matched to a gene: 5. The chain's CDR3 is CASSTTGAGYTF. Written as DNA, the CDR3 is TGTGCCAGCAGCACAACAGGGGCTGGCTACACCTTC.

The J gene is TRBJ1-3, the V gene TRBV6-5; D is ambiguous. This CDR3 is 15 amino acids long. V was shortened by 6 bases and J by 0 bases, with 12 bases between the two germline ends. Per the germline V gene, CDR1 is MNHEY and CDR2 is SVGAGI. The CDR3 loop reads CASSRTADSGNTIYF. The CDR3 DNA follows: TGTGCCAGCAGCCGGACGGCCGACTCTGGAAACACCATATATTTT.

The chain recombines TRBV6-1 with TRBJ2-5; TRBD1 matches at 12 bases. This CDR3 has 15 residues. Per the germline V gene, CDR1 is MNHNS and CDR2 is SASEGT. After removal of 5 bases from V and 4 bases from J, the junction contained 5 bases not matched to a gene. The CDR3 reads CASSSGQGAGETQYF. The CDR3 DNA is TGTGCCAGCAGTTCGGGACAGGGGGCGGGAGAGACCCAGTACTTC.

This chain uses TRBV9 with TRBJ1-2, with 7 bases that match TRBD1. The V segment lost 3 bases and the J segment 6 bases; nucleotides outside the gene matches: 2. Looked up from germline, CDR1 is SGDLS and CDR2 is YYNGEE. The length of the CDR3 is 12 residues. Here the CDR3 reads CASSAGGNGYTF. The CDR3 coding sequence is TGTGCCAGCAGCGCAGGGGGAAATGGCTACACCTTC.

The CDR3: CASSTSGLEQYF. The CDR3 coding sequence is TGTGCCAGTAGTACCTCAGGGCTCGAGCAGTACTTC. The gene calls are TRBV19 and TRBJ2-7; the D gene is possibly TRBD1 (5 bases). In germline, CDR1 is LNHDA, CDR2 SQIVND (reference sequence). Trimming left V 4 bases short and J 6 bases short, with 10 bases between. CDR3 length equals 12 residues.

The rearrangement joins TRBV19 to TRBJ2-3, with a possible D match to TRBD1 (6 bases). In germline, CDR1 is LNHDA, CDR2 SQIVND (reference sequence). The length of the CDR3 is 14 residues. Trimming removed 4 bases from V and 2 bases from J, with 10 bases in between. The CDR3 DNA reads as TGTGCCAGTAGTAAAGGACAGCTCACAGATACGCAGTATTTT. It yields the protein CASSKGQLTDTQYF.

This clone appeared once. V gene TRBV3-1 (or the pseudogene TRBV3-2) combines with J gene TRBJ2-1; 11 bases are shared with TRBD2. V trimming: 3 bases; J trimming: 7 bases; junction bases outside the gene matches: 11. The CDR3 length is 17 residues. Germline loops: CDR1 LGHDT, CDR2 YNNKEL (reference sequence). The CDR3 coding sequence is TGTGCCAGCAGCCAGGTTAGCGGGGGGGCCCACAGGAATGAGCAGTTCTTC. Its translation is CASSQVSGGAHRNEQFF.

The V and J genes are TRBV2 and TRBJ2-2; 11 bases map to TRBD2. The CDR3 loop spans 16 amino acids. Germline V gene sequence: CDR1 SNHLY, CDR2 FYNNEI. After removal of 6 bases from V and 1 base from J, the junction contained 4 bases not matched to a gene. The CDR3 sequence: CASSAGTSGNTGELFF. Written as DNA, the CDR3 is TGTGCCAGCAGCGCCGGGACTAGCGGGAACACCGGGGAGCTGTTTTTT.

This rearrangement joins TRBV27 to TRBJ2-7; D is possibly TRBD1 (6 bases). Germline V gene sequence: CDR1 MNHEY, CDR2 SMNVEV (reference sequence). The germline V and J ends were trimmed by 5 bases and 2 bases, with 16 bases remaining between them. The length of the CDR3 is 15 residues. CDR3 sequence: CASSTLTGSPYEQYF. DNA of the CDR3: TGTGCCAGCAGTACCCTCACAGGGTCCCCCTACGAGCAGTACTTC.

The chain couples TRBV29-1 to TRBJ2-3; 7 nucleotides agree with TRBD1. V trimming: 5 bases; J trimming: 2 bases; junction bases outside the gene matches: 7. CDR1 is SQVTM, CDR2 ANQGSEA, per germline. The CDR3 contains 14 residues. CDR3 sequence reads: CSVPRQGPTDTQYF. The CDR3 bases are TGCAGCGTTCCCCGACAGGGACCCACAGATACGCAGTATTTT.